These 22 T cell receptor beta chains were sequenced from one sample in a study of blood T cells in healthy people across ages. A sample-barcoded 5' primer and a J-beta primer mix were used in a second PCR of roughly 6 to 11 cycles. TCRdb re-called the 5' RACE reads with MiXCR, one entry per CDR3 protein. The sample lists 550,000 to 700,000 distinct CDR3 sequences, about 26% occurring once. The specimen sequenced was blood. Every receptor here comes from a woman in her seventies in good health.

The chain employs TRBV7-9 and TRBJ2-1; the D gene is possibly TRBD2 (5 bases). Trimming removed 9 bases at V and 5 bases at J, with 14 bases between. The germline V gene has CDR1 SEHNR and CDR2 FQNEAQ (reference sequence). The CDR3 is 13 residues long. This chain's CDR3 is CASAFSVDNEQFF. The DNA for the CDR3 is TGTGCCAGTGCCTTTAGCGTGGACAATGAGCAGTTCTTC.

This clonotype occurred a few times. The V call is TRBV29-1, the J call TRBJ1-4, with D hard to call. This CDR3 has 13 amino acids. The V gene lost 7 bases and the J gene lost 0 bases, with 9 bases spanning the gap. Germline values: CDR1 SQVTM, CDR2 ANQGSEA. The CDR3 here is CSARPPTNEKLFF. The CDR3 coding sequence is TGCAGCGCCCGGCCTCCAACTAATGAAAAACTGTTTTTT.

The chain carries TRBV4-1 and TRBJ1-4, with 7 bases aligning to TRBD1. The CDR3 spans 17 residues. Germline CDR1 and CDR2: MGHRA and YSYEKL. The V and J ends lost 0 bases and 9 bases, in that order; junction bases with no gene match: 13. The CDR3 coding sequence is TGCGCCAGCAGCCAAGATTTGGGCGGGACAGTCGTTCAAAAACTGTTTTTT. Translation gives CASSQDLGGTVVQKLFF.

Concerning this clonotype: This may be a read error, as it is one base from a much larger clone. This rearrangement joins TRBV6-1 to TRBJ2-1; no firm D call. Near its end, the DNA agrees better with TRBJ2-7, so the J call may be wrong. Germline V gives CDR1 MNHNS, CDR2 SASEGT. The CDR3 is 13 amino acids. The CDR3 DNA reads TGTGTCAGCAGCTACCAGAGCTCCTACGAGCAGTACTTC. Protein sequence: CVSSYQSSYEQYF.

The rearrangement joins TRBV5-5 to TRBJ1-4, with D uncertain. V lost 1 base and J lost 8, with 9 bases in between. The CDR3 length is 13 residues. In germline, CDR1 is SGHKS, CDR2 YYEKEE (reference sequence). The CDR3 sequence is CASSLLVSEKLFF. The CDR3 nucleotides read TGTGCCAGCAGCTTGTTGGTCTCCGAAAAACTGTTTTTT.

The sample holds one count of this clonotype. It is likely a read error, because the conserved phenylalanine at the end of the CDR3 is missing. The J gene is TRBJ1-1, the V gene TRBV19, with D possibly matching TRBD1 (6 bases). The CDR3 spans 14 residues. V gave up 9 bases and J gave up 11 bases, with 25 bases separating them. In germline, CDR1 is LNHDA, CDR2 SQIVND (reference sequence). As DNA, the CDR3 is TGTGCCAGCGGGTCCAGGGGTTGGGACCAATGGGCTTTCTCT. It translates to CASGSRGWDQWAFS.

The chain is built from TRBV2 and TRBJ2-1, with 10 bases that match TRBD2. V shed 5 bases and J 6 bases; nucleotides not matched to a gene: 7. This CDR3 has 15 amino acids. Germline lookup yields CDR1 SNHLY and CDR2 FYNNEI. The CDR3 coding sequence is TGTGCCAGCAGTTATCTAGCGGGGGCTGTCAATGAGCAGTTCTTC. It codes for CASSYLAGAVNEQFF.

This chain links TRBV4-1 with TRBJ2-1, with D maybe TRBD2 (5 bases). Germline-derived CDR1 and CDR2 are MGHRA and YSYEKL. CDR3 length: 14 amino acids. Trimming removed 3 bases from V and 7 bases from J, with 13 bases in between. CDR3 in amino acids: CASSHLYRGNEQFF. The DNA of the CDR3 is TGCGCCAGCAGCCATCTCTACCGGGGAAATGAGCAGTTCTTC.

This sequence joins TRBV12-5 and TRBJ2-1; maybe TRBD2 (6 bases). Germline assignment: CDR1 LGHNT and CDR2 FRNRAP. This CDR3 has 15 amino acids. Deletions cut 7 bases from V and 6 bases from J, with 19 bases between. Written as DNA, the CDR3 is TGTGCTAGTGCCCGGGGTAGTCGGGACTCCAATGAGCAGTTCTTC. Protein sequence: CASARGSRDSNEQFF.

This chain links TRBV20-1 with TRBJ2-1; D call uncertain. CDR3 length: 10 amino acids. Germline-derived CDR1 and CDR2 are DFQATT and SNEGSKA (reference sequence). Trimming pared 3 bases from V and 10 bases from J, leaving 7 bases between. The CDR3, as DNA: TGCAGTGCTAGGTGGGAAGAGCAGTTCTTC. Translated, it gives CSARWEEQFF.

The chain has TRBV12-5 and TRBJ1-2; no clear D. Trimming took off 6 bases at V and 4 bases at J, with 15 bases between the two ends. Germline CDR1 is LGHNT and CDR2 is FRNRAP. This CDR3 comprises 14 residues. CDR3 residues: CASGPDNPTYGYTF. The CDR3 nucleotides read TGTGCTAGTGGCCCCGACAATCCGACCTATGGCTACACCTTC.

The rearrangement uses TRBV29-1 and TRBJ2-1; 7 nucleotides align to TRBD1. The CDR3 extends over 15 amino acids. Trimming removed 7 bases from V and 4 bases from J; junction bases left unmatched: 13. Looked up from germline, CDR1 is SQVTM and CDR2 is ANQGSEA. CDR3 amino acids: CSARLGQPLYNEQFF. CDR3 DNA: TGCAGCGCCCGATTGGGACAGCCGTTATACAATGAGCAGTTCTTC.

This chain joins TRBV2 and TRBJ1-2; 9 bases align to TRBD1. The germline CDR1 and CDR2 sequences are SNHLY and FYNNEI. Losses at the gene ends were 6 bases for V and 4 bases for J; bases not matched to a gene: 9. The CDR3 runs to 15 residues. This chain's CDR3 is CASRQRTGEVYGYTF. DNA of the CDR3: TGTGCCAGCAGACAAAGGACAGGGGAGGTCTATGGCTACACCTTC.

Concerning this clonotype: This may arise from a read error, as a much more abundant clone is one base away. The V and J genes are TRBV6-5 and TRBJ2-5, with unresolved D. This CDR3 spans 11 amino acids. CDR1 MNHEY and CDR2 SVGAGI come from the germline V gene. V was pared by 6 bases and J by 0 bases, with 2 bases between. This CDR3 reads CASRHQETQYF. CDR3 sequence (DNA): TGTGCCAGCAGACACCAAGAGACCCAGTACTTC.

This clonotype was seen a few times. The CDR3 DNA reads as TGCGCCAGCAGCCATCCCCCGATCTCTGGAAACACCATATATTTT. Amino acids: CASSHPPISGNTIYF. The V call is TRBV4-1, the J call TRBJ1-3; D uncertain. The CDR3 totals 15 residues. Germline V CDR1 and CDR2: MGHRA, YSYEKL. Trimming left V 3 bases short and J 0 bases short, with 9 bases between.

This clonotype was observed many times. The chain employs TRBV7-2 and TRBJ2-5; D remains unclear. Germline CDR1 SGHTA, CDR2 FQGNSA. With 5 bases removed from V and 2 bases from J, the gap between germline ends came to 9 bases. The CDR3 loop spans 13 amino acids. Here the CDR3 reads CASSPRRQETQYF. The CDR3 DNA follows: TGTGCCAGCAGCCCTAGGCGTCAAGAGACCCAGTACTTC.

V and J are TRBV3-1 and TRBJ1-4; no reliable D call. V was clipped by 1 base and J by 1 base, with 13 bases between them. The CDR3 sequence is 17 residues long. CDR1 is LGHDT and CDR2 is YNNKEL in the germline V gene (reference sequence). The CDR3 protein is CASSQGAGMGTNEKLFF. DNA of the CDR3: TGTGCCAGCAGCCAAGGGGCGGGGATGGGAACTAATGAAAAACTGTTTTTT.

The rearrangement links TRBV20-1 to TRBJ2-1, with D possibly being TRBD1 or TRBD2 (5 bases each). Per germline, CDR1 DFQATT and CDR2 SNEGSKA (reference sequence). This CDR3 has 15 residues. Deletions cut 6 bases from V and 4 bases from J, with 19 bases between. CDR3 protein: CSAYKRGPRYNEQFF. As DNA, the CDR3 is TGCAGTGCCTACAAAAGGGGACCCAGATACAATGAGCAGTTCTTC.

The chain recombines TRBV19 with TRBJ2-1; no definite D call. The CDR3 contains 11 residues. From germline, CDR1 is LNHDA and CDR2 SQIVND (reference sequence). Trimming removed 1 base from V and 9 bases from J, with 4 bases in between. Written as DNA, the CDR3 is TGTGCCAGTAGTATAGGGGGTGAGCAGTTCTTC. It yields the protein CASSIGGEQFF. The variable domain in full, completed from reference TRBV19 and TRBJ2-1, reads DGGITQSPKYLFRKEGQNVTLSCEQNLNHDAMYWYRQDPGQGLRLIYYSQIVNDFQKGDIAEGYSVSREKKESFPLTVTSAQKNPTAFYLCASSIGGEQFFGPGTRLTVL.

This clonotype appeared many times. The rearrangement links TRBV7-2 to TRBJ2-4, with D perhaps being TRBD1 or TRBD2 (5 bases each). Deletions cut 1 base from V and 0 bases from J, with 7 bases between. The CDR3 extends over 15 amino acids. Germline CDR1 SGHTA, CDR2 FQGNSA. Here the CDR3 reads CASSLGGTAKNIQYF. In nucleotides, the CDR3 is TGTGCCAGCAGCTTAGGAGGGACAGCCAAAAACATTCAGTACTTC.

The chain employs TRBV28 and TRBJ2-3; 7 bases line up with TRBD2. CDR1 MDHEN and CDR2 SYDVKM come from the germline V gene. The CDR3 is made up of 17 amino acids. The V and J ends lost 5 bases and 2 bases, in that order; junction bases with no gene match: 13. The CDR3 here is CASSPPGASGNTDTQYF. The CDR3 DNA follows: TGTGCCAGCAGTCCCCCCGGGGCTAGCGGTAACACAGATACGCAGTATTTT.

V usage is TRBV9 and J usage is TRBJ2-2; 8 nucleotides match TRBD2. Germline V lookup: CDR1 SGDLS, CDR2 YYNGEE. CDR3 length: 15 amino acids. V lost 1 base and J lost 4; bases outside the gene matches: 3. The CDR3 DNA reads TGTGCCAGCAGCGTATCCGGGAGGGGCACCGGGGAGCTGTTTTTT. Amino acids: CASSVSGRGTGELFF.